The 22 T cell receptor beta chains presented below share a single source sample, sequenced in a study of cytomegalovirus exposure and HLA in healthy donors. The PCR was carried out with 60 Vbeta primers and 13 Jbeta primers. Sequencing used immunoSEQ multiplex PCR; TCRdb keeps in-frame clones, though not all of them. The sample carries around 130,000 clones, around 86% recorded once. Material: PBMCs. The receptor set was obtained from a man aged 18-30 years in good health and CMV-seronegative.

This chain joins TRBV9 and TRBJ1-2, with D possibly matching TRBD1 (5 bases). V shed 0 bases and J shed 8 bases, with 23 bases lying between them. Looked up from germline, CDR1 is SGDLS and CDR2 is YYNGEE. The length of the CDR3 is 17 residues. DNA of the CDR3: TGTGCCAGCAGCGTAGCAACCCACAGGCAAGGCTTAGAGGGCTACACCTTC. Its protein is CASSVATHRQGLEGYTF.

The gene calls are TRBV27 and TRBJ1-5; no firm D call. Deletions cut 8 bases from V and 4 bases from J, with 21 bases between. The CDR3 runs 16 residues. Germline V gene data show CDR1 as MNHEY and CDR2 as SMNVEV (reference sequence). CDR3: CASHLSGRYINQPQHF. In nucleotides, the CDR3 is TGTGCCAGCCACCTCTCCGGGAGGTATATAAATCAGCCCCAGCATTTT.

The V call is TRBV4-3, the J call TRBJ2-7, with TRBD2 as a possible D gene (5 bases). V lost 4 bases, J lost 2 bases, and 18 bases lay in between. The CDR3 has 16 residues. Germline V gene lookup returns CDR1 LGHNA and CDR2 YSLEER. The CDR3 nucleotides read TGCGCCAGCAGCCCGTATATGGCTAGCAGGCCCTACGAGCAGTACTTC. Translation gives CASSPYMASRPYEQYF.

The CDR3 DNA sequence: TGTGCCAGCAGTGACTCTCAGGGGGTCGGCCAGCCCCAGCATTTT. Protein sequence: CASSDSQGVGQPQHF. The rearrangement joins TRBV2 to TRBJ1-5, with 7 bases lining up with TRBD1. The V segment lost 3 bases and the J segment 7 bases; nucleotides outside the gene matches: 9. CDR3 size: 15 residues. Germline V CDR1 and CDR2: SNHLY, FYNNEI.

The chain has TRBV6-4 and TRBJ2-3; TRBD2 matches at 12 bases. CDR3 length: 16 residues. CDR1 MRHNA and CDR2 SNTAGT come from the germline V gene. Trimming at V came to 2 bases and at J to 2 bases, leaving 2 bases not matched to a gene. CDR3 coding DNA: TGTGCCAGCAGTGACGCTAGCGGGGGGGCCACAGATACGCAGTATTTT. Protein product: CASSDASGGATDTQYF.

The V and J genes are TRBV4-2 and TRBJ1-2, with D perhaps matching TRBD1 (5 bases). V was cut by 1 base and J by 6 bases, with 15 bases left in between. The CDR3 length is 15 residues. Germline V gene lookup returns CDR1 LGHNA and CDR2 YNFKEQ. CDR3 amino acids: CASSQALFRGNGYTF. The CDR3 DNA follows: TGTGCCAGCAGCCAAGCATTATTTCGGGGGAATGGCTACACCTTC.

This chain joins TRBV6-5 and TRBJ1-2, with 9 nucleotides matching TRBD1. This CDR3 is 14 amino acids long. The germline CDR1 and CDR2 sequences are MNHEY and SVGAGI. Trimming cost V 5 bases and J 7 bases; bases outside gene matches: 8. This CDR3 is CASSKQGAASGYTF. CDR3 coding DNA: TGTGCCAGCAGTAAACAGGGGGCGGCCTCTGGCTACACCTTC.

The rearrangement joins TRBV6-4 to TRBJ2-6, with D maybe TRBD1 (5 bases). V lost 2 bases to trimming and J lost 2 bases, with 13 bases between them. The CDR3 is 17 residues long. Germline assignment: CDR1 MRHNA and CDR2 SNTAGT. CDR3 protein: CASSDDRKYPGANVLTF. The CDR3, as DNA: TGTGCCAGCAGTGACGACAGAAAGTACCCTGGGGCCAACGTCCTGACTTTC.

V and J are TRBV28 and TRBJ1-2, with D unresolved. V dropped 3 bases and J dropped 2 bases, with 7 bases sitting between them. From germline, CDR1 is MDHEN and CDR2 SYDVKM. The CDR3 covers 13 residues. Here the CDR3 reads CASSFTANYGYTF. The CDR3 region has the DNA TGTGCCAGCAGTTTTACAGCAAACTATGGCTACACCTTC.

The chain recombines TRBV28 with TRBJ1-5; D gene unclear. The CDR3 length is 16 residues. Trimming pared 3 bases from V and 3 bases from J, leaving 15 bases between. CDR1 is MDHEN and CDR2 is SYDVKM in the germline V gene. In DNA form, the CDR3 reads TGTGCCAGCAGTTTCGGGGTTCGAGGGAACAATCAGCCCCAGCATTTT. Protein product: CASSFGVRGNNQPQHF.

The chain links TRBV28 to TRBJ1-2; 8 bases align to TRBD1. The J segment lost 3 bases and the V segment lost 10 bases, leaving 10 bases of the junction unmatched. CDR1 and CDR2 from the germline V gene are MDHEN and SYDVKM. The CDR3 runs 14 residues. This chain's CDR3 is CATFLQGGYYGYTF. The CDR3 DNA follows: TGTGCCACATTCTTACAGGGGGGTTACTATGGCTACACCTTC.

V is TRBV9 and J is TRBJ2-1; D is perhaps TRBD1 (8 bases). The CDR3 extends over 15 amino acids. Deletions cut 0 bases from V and 10 bases from J, with 17 bases between. Germline CDR1 reads SGDLS; CDR2 reads YYNGEE. The CDR3 loop is CASSVAITGGVEQFF. The CDR3 nucleotides are TGTGCCAGCAGCGTAGCCATTACAGGGGGGGTCGAGCAGTTCTTC.

The chain is built from TRBV5-6 and TRBJ1-4, with D hard to call. The CDR3 has 15 residues. Germline V gives CDR1 SGHDT, CDR2 YYEEEE. Trimming stripped 4 bases from V and 0 bases from J, with 10 bases between. The CDR3 loop is CASSPSLTTNEKLFF. The CDR3 DNA follows: TGTGCCAGCAGCCCCTCCTTAACAACTAATGAAAAACTGTTTTTT.

This clone has only a few counts. The chain combines TRBV7-2 with TRBJ2-1; 12 bases agree with TRBD2. The CDR3 runs 19 residues. The germline gives CDR1 SGHTA, CDR2 FQGNSA. Losses at the gene ends were 2 bases for V and 4 bases for J; bases not matched to a gene: 12. CDR3 amino acids: CASSLLSTGLAGIYNEQFF. The CDR3 nucleotides are TGTGCCAGCAGCTTATTAAGTACGGGACTAGCGGGTATATACAATGAGCAGTTCTTC.

This chain joins TRBV19 and TRBJ1-5, with 7 nucleotides matching TRBD1. The V gene end was trimmed by 2 bases and the J gene end by 3 bases; junction bases not matched to a gene: 4. Looked up from germline, CDR1 is LNHDA and CDR2 is SQIVND (reference sequence). This CDR3 spans 15 amino acids. The CDR3 sequence is CASSIRDSFNQPQHF. The CDR3 nucleotides are TGTGCCAGTAGTATAAGGGACAGTTTCAATCAGCCCCAGCATTTT. Together with reference TRBV19 and TRBJ1-5, the CDR3 gives the full variable domain: DGGITQSPKYLFRKEGQNVTLSCEQNLNHDAMYWYRQDPGQGLRLIYYSQIVNDFQKGDIAEGYSVSREKKESFPLTVTSAQKNPTAFYLCASSIRDSFNQPQHFGDGTRLSIL.

V is TRBV4-3 and J is TRBJ2-3, with 9 positions matching TRBD1. The CDR3 loop spans 16 amino acids. V trimming: 4 bases; J trimming: 4 bases; junction bases outside the gene matches: 9. Germline CDR1 and CDR2: LGHNA and YSLEER. The CDR3 loop is CASSLRDRASPDTQYF. DNA for the CDR3: TGCGCCAGCAGCCTAAGGGACAGGGCAAGCCCAGATACGCAGTATTTT.

This chain links TRBV7-2 with TRBJ1-6; D is ambiguous. V lost 5 bases and J 9 bases, leaving 11 bases between the germline ends. Germline values: CDR1 SGHTA, CDR2 FQGNSA. The CDR3 length is 13 residues. CDR3 in amino acids: CASSTLTGSPLHF. Written as DNA, the CDR3 is TGTGCCAGCAGCACGTTGACGGGTTCACCCCTCCACTTT.

The rearrangement uses TRBV19 and TRBJ1-2; TRBD1 matches at 9 bases. Germline-derived CDR1 and CDR2 are LNHDA and SQIVND (reference sequence). Trimming removed 5 bases from V and 7 bases from J; junction bases left unmatched: 11. The CDR3 runs 15 residues. As DNA, the CDR3 is TGTGCCAGTAGTTTACAGGGGGCACGGACGGGTGGCTACACCTTC. It encodes CASSLQGARTGGYTF.

This chain links TRBV7-3 with TRBJ2-1; D is possibly TRBD2 (6 bases). Trimming removed 7 bases at V and 5 bases at J, with 12 bases between. The CDR3 runs 13 residues. Germline V gene lookup returns CDR1 SGHTA and CDR2 FQGTGA. The CDR3 region has the DNA TGTGCCAGCATCGGGACTTCCAACAATGAGCAGTTCTTC. Its protein product is CASIGTSNNEQFF.

The chain couples TRBV18 to TRBJ1-4, with 7 bases lining up with TRBD1. Germline values: CDR1 KGHSH, CDR2 LQKENI. The ends lost 4 bases at V and 4 bases at J; junction bases unmatched: 6. This CDR3 is 15 amino acids long. The CDR3 reads CASSLLQGNNEKLFF. For the CDR3, the DNA is TGTGCCAGCTCACTATTACAGGGGAATAATGAAAAACTGTTTTTT.

For the CDR3, the DNA is TGTGCCAGCTCACCACCTTCAGGGAACTATGGCTACACCTTC. Translation: CASSPPSGNYGYTF. V and J are TRBV18 and TRBJ1-2; possibly TRBD1 for D (5 bases). Trimming left V 0 bases short and J 2 bases short, with 7 bases between. The CDR3 length is 14 residues. The germline gives CDR1 KGHSH, CDR2 LQKENI.

V and J are TRBV29-1 and TRBJ1-1, with D possibly being TRBD1 (5 bases). The CDR3 consists of 12 residues. Germline lookup yields CDR1 SQVTM and CDR2 ANQGSEA. V was trimmed by 3 bases and J by 12 bases, leaving 17 bases between them. The CDR3 loop reads CSVDSGDKEPFF. CDR3 sequence (DNA): TGCAGCGTTGATTCGGGGGATAAGGAGCCTTTCTTT.